The clone carrying this T cell receptor (beta chain) was observed a few times. Its specificity is not known. The authors made TCR cDNA by 5'RACE template switching, adding a universal primer site and UMIs. TCRdb reanalysed the 5' RACE reads using MiXCR and keeps one entry per CDR3 protein. There are a few hundred thousand distinct CDR3 sequences in the sample; 15% to 20% occur only once, and approximately 15% lies in the top ten. This specimen comes from a study of T cells after yellow fever vaccination. Study context: SMART-Seq v4 Ultra Low Input prepared the low-cell-number fractions. Findings and limits, study-wide: Abundant bulk-population clonotypes could contaminate the FACS-sorted repertoires. By day 5 rather than day 15, the secondary response had peaked, though it was weaker.

CDR1 SGHTA and CDR2 FQGNSA come from the germline V gene. CDR3 length: 14 amino acids. The germline V and J ends were trimmed by 3 bases and 7 bases, with 13 bases remaining between them. The sequence was collected from a man aged 25-45 years who received the YFV17D yellow fever vaccine. Sequencing used PBMCs, obtained 15 days after the yellow fever booster vaccination. The gene calls are TRBV7-2 and TRBJ2-1; possibly TRBD2 for D (6 bases). CDR3: CASSFRGKYNEQFF. CDR3 bases: TGTGCCAGCAGCTTCCGCGGGAAATATAATGAGCAGTTCTTC.